The 12 T cell receptor beta chains given below trace back to one sample, sequenced in a study of shared clonotypes between healthy human individuals. Selected positively for CCR7 and CD45RO-negative, naive CD8 cells excluded terminally differentiated effector memory CD45RA+ cells. The protocol was immunoSEQ multiplex PCR, while the TCRdb copy is restricted to in-frame clones and leaves out a portion. This sample carries around 2,000,000 clones, about 95% of them seen once, and the ten largest clones take roughly 1%. Input material: naive CD8+ T cells sorted from blood. The source of these receptors is a man in his late teens or twenties in good health.

Comment on this clone: Other DNA sequences within the sample encode an identical CDR3. The chain couples TRBV7-9 to TRBJ2-7, with D perhaps matching TRBD2 (5 bases). Germline CDR1 SEHNR, CDR2 FQNEAQ (reference sequence). V was trimmed by 3 bases and J by 0 bases, leaving 9 bases between them. This CDR3 comprises 14 residues. The CDR3 nucleotides are TGTGCCAGCAGCTTTTCCGAGGGCTCCTACGAGCAGTACTTC. This sequence encodes CASSFSEGSYEQYF.

This sequence joins TRBV21-1 and TRBJ2-5; TRBD2, the table's D call, was not compared with the DNA. TRBV21-1 is a documented pseudogene. The CDR3 is made up of 15 amino acids. Written as DNA, the CDR3 is TGTGCCAGCAGCGCCCTAGCGGGAGTTAGAGAGACCCAGTACTTC. Residues: CASSALAGVRETQYF.

CDR3 nucleotide sequence: TGTGCCAGCAGCTGGAGTTCCTACGAGCAGTACTTC. Its protein is CASSWSSYEQYF. The rearrangement joins TRBV7-9 to TRBJ2-7; D unresolved. Germline lookup yields CDR1 SEHNR and CDR2 FQNEAQ (reference sequence). CDR3 length: 12 amino acids. Trimming took off 4 bases at V and 1 base at J, with 5 bases between the two ends.

The chain carries TRBV27 and TRBJ2-3; maybe TRBD1 (6 bases). V was clipped by 5 bases and J by 6 bases, with 12 bases between them. The germline gives CDR1 MNHEY, CDR2 SMNVEV (reference sequence). The CDR3 has 13 amino acids. CDR3 nucleotides: TGTGCCAGCAGTCCTTACAGGGTGGATACGCAGTATTTT. Translation: CASSPYRVDTQYF.

The chain recombines TRBV27 with TRBJ2-1; D is possibly TRBD2 (6 bases). This CDR3 contains 14 residues. Deletions cut 3 bases from V and 7 bases from J, with 13 bases between. CDR1 is MNHEY, CDR2 SMNVEV, per germline (reference sequence). The CDR3 protein is CASSLRYGGNEQFF. The CDR3 region has the DNA TGTGCCAGCAGTTTGAGGTATGGGGGGAATGAGCAGTTCTTC.

The chain combines TRBV13 with TRBJ2-5; D might be TRBD2 (6 bases). CDR3 size: 15 residues. Trimming stripped 5 bases from V and 5 bases from J, with 18 bases between. The V gene's germline CDR1 is PRHDT and CDR2 FYEKMQ (reference sequence). CDR3 bases: TGTGCCAGCAGCCCTGCTAGGTCGGGGAGGGAGACCCAGTACTTC. This gives the protein CASSPARSGRETQYF.

The chain carries TRBV30 and TRBJ2-1; D not resolved. This CDR3 spans 15 amino acids. Trimming removed 3 bases from V and 0 bases from J, with 12 bases in between. Germline values: CDR1 GTSNPN, CDR2 SVGIG (reference sequence). The CDR3 loop is CAWSGFISSYNEQFF. CDR3 in DNA: TGTGCCTGGAGCGGCTTTATCAGCTCCTACAATGAGCAGTTCTTC.

This chain links TRBV15 with TRBJ2-3; D gene unclear. Trimming left V 0 bases short and J 3 bases short, with 13 bases between. Looked up from germline, CDR1 is LNHNV and CDR2 is YYDKDF (reference sequence). This CDR3 is built from 16 residues. The CDR3 loop is CATSRDARSETDTQYF. The DNA for the CDR3 is TGTGCCACCAGCAGAGATGCTAGGTCGGAGACAGATACGCAGTATTTT.

This CDR3 reads CASSQEPQGQENTEAFF. Here the CDR3 DNA reads TGCGCCAGCAGCCAAGAACCACAGGGGCAGGAGAACACTGAAGCTTTCTTT. The chain employs TRBV4-1 and TRBJ1-1, with TRBD1 matching 7 bases. The CDR3 consists of 17 residues. CDR1 is MGHRA and CDR2 is YSYEKL in the germline V gene. V lost 0 bases and J lost 1; bases outside the gene matches: 8.

The chain uses TRBV25-1 and TRBJ1-3; D is unclear. The germline V and J ends were trimmed by 3 bases and 1 base, with 13 bases remaining between them. The CDR3 spans 16 residues. Germline CDR1 reads MGHDK; CDR2 reads SYGVNS. In DNA, the CDR3 is TGTGCCAGCAGTGAGGCGGGCGCCCCATCTGGAAACACCATATATTTT. This sequence encodes CASSEAGAPSGNTIYF.

This clone was counted a single time. The chain uses TRBV11-1 and TRBJ1-1, with 12 bases lining up with TRBD1. J gave up 1 base and V 11 bases, and 8 bases lay outside the gene matches. The length of the CDR3 is 15 residues. Germline assignment: CDR1 SGHAT and CDR2 FQDESV (reference sequence). CDR3 sequence: CASSGTGGPNTEAFF. The CDR3 coding sequence is TGTGCCTCCTCCGGGACAGGGGGCCCGAACACTGAAGCTTTCTTT.

This clone has only one observation. The V call is TRBV11-2, the J call TRBJ2-7; 8 bases align to TRBD1. The V gene end was trimmed by 1 base and the J gene end by 5 bases; junction bases not matched to a gene: 4. Germline V gene lookup returns CDR1 SGHAT and CDR2 FQNNGV. There are 14 residues in the CDR3. CDR3 region: CASSLAGQVDEQYF. The CDR3 nucleotides are TGTGCCAGCAGCTTAGCGGGACAGGTGGACGAGCAGTACTTC.